This T cell receptor beta chain emerged from a study of brain T cells in children with intractable seizures. Study-level findings and limits: Pre- and post-surgery blood differed in depth, so pre-surgery absences may be undersampling. Only CDR3 sequence similarity suggested viral specificity, without known HCMV serostatus.

Surgery cases with the highest brain T cell transcript signatures were chosen for sequencing. Patients received at least one anti-epileptic drug before surgery. The germline CDR1 and CDR2 sequences are MDHEN and SYDVKM. The V gene lost 6 bases and the J gene lost 9 bases, with 9 bases spanning the gap. This CDR3 has 11 residues. Repertoires were generated with immunoSEQ multiplex PCR, while TCRdb's copy carries only in-frame clones and drops some. This table holds about 120,000 clones, around 94% found once. Remarks on this clone: Its antigen is undetermined.

The chain joins TRBV28 to TRBJ2-1; D not certain. The sequence derives from a boy under two years old with hemimegalencephaly and intractable seizures. The material was peripheral blood, obtained at surgery. In DNA, the CDR3 is TGTGCCAGCAGCGTACGTCGTGAGCAGTTCTTC. It specifies CASSVRREQFF.